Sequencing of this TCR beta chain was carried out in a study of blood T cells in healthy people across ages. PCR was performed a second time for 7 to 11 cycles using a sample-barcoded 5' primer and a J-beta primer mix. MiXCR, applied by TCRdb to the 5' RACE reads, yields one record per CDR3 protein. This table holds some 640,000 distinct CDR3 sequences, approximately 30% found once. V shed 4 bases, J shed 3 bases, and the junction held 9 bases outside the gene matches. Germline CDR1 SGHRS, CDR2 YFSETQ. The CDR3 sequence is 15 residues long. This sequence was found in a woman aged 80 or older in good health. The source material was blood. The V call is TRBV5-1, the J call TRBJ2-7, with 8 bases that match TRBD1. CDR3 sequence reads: CASSRDRSNNYEQYF. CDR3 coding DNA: TGCGCCAGCAGCCGGGACAGGTCCAATAACTACGAGCAGTACTTC.